Below, one TCR beta chain is given with its context. Its antigen is unknown. Using its own MiXCR run on the 5' RACE reads, TCRdb lists one record per CDR3 protein. The sample lists 450,000 to 600,000 distinct CDR3 sequences, less than 20% occurring once. These data belong to a study of T cells after yellow fever vaccination. Study-level findings and limits: Post-booster samples contained most primary-vaccination clones (more than 95% CD4, almost 90% CD8).

Trimming took 4 bases from V and 0 from J, leaving 12 bases between them. This CDR3 is 16 amino acids long. Germline V lookup: CDR1 LGHDT, CDR2 YNNKEL (reference sequence). This rearrangement joins TRBV3-1 to TRBJ2-2, with D possibly matching TRBD1 (6 bases). This receptor was taken from a man between 18 and 35 years old who received the YFV17D yellow fever vaccine. This material consisted of PBMCs, taken 5 days after the first yellow fever vaccination. CDR3 protein: CASSPHGGANTGELFF. DNA of the CDR3: TGTGCCAGCAGCCCGCATGGGGGCGCGAACACCGGGGAGCTGTTTTTT.